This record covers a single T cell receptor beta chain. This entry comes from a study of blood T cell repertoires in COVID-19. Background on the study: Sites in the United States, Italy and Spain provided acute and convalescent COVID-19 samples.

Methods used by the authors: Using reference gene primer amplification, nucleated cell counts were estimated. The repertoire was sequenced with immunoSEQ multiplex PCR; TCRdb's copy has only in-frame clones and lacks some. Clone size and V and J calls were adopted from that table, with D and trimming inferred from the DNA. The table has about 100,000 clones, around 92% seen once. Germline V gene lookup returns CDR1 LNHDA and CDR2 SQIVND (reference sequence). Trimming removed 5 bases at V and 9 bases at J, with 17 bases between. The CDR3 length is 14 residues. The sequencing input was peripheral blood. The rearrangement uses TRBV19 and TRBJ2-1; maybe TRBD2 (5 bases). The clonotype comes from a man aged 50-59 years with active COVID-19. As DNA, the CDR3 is TGTGCCAGTAGTCTCGGCCGGGATTATGGTGAGCAGTTCTTC. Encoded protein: CASSLGRDYGEQFF.